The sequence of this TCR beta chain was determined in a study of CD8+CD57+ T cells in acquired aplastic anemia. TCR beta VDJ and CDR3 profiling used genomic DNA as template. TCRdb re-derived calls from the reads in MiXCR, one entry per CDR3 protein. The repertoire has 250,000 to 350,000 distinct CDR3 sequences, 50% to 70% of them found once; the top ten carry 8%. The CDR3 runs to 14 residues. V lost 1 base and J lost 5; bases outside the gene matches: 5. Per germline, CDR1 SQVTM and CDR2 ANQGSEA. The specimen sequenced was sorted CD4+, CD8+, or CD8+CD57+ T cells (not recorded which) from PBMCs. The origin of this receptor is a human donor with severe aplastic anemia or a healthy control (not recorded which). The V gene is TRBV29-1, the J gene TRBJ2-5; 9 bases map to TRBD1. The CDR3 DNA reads TGCAGCGTTGAAGGCTACAGGGGGCATGAGACCCAGTACTTC. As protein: CSVEGYRGHETQYF.